The clone carrying this TCR beta chain was observed a handful of times. What it binds is not known. With 6 bases removed from V and 3 bases from J, the gap between germline ends came to 14 bases. The CDR3 runs to 14 residues. The V gene's germline CDR1 is LNHDA and CDR2 SQIVND (reference sequence). Extracted from the samples, RNA was reverse transcribed into cDNA to serve as the sequencing template. TCRdb's copy holds only in-frame clones and misses some; the assay was immunoSEQ multiplex PCR. The sample lists some 180,000 clones; approximately 50% were seen once. Treatment given: oral pan-JAK inhibitor, 5-10 mg twice daily. Peripheral blood and lesional scalp punch biopsies were taken from alopecia areata patients. The data belong to a study of CD8+ T cells in alopecia areata. Study conclusions and caveats: When scalp samples are sequenced, resident alphabeta T cells of normal skin are also captured.

The TCR originated in a human donor with alopecia areata. This material consisted of CD8+ T cells sorted from blood, taken at approximately week 51, from a patient treated with tofacitinib. This sequence joins TRBV19 and TRBJ1-2; TRBD1 might be the D (5 bases). The CDR3 sequence: CASSSPGLDYGYTF. For the CDR3, the DNA is TGTGCCAGTAGCTCGCCAGGGTTGGACTATGGCTACACCTTC.